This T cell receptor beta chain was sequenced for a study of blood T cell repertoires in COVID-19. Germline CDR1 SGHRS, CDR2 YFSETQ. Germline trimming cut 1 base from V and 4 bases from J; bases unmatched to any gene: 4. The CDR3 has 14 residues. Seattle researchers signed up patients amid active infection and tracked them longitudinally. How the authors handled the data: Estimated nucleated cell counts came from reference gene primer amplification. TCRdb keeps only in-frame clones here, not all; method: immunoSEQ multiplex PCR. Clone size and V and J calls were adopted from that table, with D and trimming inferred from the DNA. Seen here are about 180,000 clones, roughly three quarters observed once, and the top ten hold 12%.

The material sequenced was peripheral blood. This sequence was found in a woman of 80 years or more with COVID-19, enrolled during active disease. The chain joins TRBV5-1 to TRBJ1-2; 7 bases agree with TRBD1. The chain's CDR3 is CASSLQGVGYGYTF. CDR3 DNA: TGCGCCAGCAGCTTGCAGGGGGTGGGCTATGGCTACACCTTC.